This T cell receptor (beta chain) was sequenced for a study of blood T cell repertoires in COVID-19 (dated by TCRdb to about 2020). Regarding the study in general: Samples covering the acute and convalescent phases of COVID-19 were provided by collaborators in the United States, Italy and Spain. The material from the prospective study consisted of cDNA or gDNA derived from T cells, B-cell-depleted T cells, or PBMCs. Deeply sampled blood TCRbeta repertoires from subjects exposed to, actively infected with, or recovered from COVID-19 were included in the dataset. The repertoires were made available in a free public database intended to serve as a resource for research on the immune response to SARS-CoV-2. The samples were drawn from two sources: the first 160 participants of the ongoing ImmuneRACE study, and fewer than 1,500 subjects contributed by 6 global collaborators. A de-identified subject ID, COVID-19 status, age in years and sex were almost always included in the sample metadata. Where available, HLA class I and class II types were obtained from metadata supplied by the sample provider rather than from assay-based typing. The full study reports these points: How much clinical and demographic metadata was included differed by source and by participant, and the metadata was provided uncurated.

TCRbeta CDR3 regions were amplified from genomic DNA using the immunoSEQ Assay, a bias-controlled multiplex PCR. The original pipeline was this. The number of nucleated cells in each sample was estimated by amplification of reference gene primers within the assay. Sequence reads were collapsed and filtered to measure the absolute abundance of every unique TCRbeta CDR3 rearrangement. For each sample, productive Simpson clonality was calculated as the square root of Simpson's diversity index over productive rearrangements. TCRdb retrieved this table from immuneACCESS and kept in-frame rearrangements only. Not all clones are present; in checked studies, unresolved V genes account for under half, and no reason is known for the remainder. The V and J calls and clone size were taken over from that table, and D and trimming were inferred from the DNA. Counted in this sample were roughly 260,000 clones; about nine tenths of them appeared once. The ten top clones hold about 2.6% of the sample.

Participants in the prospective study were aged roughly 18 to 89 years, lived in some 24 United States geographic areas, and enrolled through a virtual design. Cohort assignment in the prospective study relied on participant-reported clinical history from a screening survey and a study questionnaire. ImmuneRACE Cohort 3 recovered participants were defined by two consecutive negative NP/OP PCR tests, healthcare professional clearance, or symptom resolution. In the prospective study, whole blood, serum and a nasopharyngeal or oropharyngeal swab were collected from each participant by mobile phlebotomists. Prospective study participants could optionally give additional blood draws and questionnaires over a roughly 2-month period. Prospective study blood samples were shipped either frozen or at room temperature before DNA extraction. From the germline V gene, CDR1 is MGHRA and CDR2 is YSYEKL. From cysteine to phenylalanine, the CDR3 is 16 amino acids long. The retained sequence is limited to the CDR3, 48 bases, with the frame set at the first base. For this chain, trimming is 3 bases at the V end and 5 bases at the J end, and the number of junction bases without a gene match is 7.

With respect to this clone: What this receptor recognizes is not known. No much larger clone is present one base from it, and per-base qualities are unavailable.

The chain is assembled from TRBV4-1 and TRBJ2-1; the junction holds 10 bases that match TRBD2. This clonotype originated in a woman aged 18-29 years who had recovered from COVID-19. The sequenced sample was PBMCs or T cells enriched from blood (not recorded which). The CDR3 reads CASSHLLAGFNNEQFF. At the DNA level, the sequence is TGCGCCAGCAGCCACCTACTAGCGGGATTCAACAATGAGCAGTTCTTC.